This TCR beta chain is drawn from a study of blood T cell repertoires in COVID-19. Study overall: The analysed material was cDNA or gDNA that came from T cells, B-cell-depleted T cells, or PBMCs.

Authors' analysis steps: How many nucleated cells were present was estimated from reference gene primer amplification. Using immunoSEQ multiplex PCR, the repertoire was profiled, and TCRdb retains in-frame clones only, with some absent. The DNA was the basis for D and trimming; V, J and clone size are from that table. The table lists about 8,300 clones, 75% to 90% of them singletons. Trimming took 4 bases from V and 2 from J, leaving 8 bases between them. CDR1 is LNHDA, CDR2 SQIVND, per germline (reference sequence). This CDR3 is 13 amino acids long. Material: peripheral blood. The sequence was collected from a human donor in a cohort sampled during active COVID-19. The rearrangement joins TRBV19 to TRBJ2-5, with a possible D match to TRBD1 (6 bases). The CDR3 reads CASSTGQQETQYF. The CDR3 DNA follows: TGTGCCAGTAGTACAGGACAGCAAGAGACCCAGTACTTC. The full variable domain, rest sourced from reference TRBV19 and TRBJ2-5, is DGGITQSPKYLFRKEGQNVTLSCEQNLNHDAMYWYRQDPGQGLRLIYYSQIVNDFQKGDIAEGYSVSREKKESFPLTVTSAQKNPTAFYLCASSTGQQETQYFGPGTRLLVL.